This T cell receptor (beta chain) came from a study of cytomegalovirus exposure and HLA in healthy donors. Study findings and constraints: Earlier results showed most TCR beta V segments being productive about 90% or about 30% of the time.

Both 60 Vbeta primers and 13 Jbeta primers went into the PCR. Only in-frame clones appear in the TCRdb table, and some are missing; sequencing was by immunoSEQ multiplex PCR. The sample has 190,000 or so clones, roughly 77% seen once. About this clone: Its antigen is unknown.

The CDR3 is 15 residues long. The ends were cut back, 1 base at V and 1 base at J, with 11 bases in the middle. Germline lookup yields CDR1 SGHRS and CDR2 YFSETQ. The TCR was taken from a male donor in good health and CMV-seropositive. The V and J genes are TRBV5-1 and TRBJ1-1, with D unclear. Sequenced material: PBMCs. Written as DNA, the CDR3 is TGCGCCAGCAGCTTGCCGGTCGCTGGGAACACTGAAGCTTTCTTT. Its protein product is CASSLPVAGNTEAFF.